The 6 T cell receptor beta chains reported below all come from one sample, sequenced in a study of T cell clonality in common variable immunodeficiency. Produced via immunoSEQ multiplex PCR; TCRdb's table is partial and in-frame only. Listed for the sample are 30,000 to 40,000 clones, none seen a single time. Material: peripheral blood mononuclear cells. These receptors all come from a person between 18 and 75 years old in good health.

This clone was counted many times. The missing CDR3 end, 3 residues past where the read stops, is filled in from the germline J gene. The chain couples TRBV7-3 to TRBJ2-1; TRBD1 aligns across 9 bases. This CDR3 region has 16 residues. V lost 5 bases and J lost 6; bases outside the gene matches: 11. From germline, CDR1 is SGHTA and CDR2 FQGTGA. The sequenced CDR3 bases are TGTGCCAGCAGCCCCCAAAACAGGGGGCGCACCAATGAG. This codes for CASSPQNRGRTNE. The complete CDR3 reads CASSPQNRGRTNEQFF.

This clone showed up many times. The CDR3 end lies 3 residues beyond the end of the read and is filled in from the germline J gene. The chain couples TRBV6-1 to TRBJ2-7; TRBD1 agrees at 7 bases. The CDR3 loop spans 14 amino acids. The J segment lost 5 bases and the V segment lost 2 bases, leaving 6 bases of the junction unmatched. The V gene's germline CDR1 is MNHNS and CDR2 SASEGT. The CDR3: CASSESQGKNEQYF. The sequenced CDR3 bases are TGTGCCAGCAGTGAATCACAGGGGAAAAACGAG.

This clone has a count of ten or more. The read is 3 residues too short to cover the CDR3 end, so that end is filled in from the germline J gene. J is TRBJ1-6 and V is TRBV20-1; no reliable D call. Trimming left V 4 bases short and J 7 bases short, with 11 bases between. This CDR3 comprises 13 residues. The germline gives CDR1 DFQATT, CDR2 SNEGSKA (reference sequence). The covered CDR3 bases are TGCAGTGCTACCGGGGTCCAGAATTCACCC. This gives the protein CSATGVQNSP. The full CDR3 protein is CSATGVQNSPLHF.

This clone has at least ten counts. The sequenced fragment ends 3 residues before the CDR3 boundary, so the rest is inferred from the germline J gene. The chain is built from TRBV5-4 and TRBJ2-5; 12 nucleotides align to TRBD2. This CDR3 is built from 16 residues. The V gene's germline CDR1 is SGHNT and CDR2 YYREEE (reference sequence). V dropped 4 bases and J dropped 0; count of bases not matched to a gene: 4. The sequenced CDR3 bases are TGTGCCAGCAGCGCCGGACTAGCGGGGAACCAAGAGACC. Translating gives CASSAGLAGNQET. The whole CDR3 region reads CASSAGLAGNQETQYF. The variable domain in full, with the rest retrieved from reference TRBV5-4 and TRBJ2-5, is ETGVTQSPTHLIKTRGQQVTLRCSSQSGHNTVSWYQQALGQGPQFIFQYYREEENGRGNFPPRFSGLQFPNYSSELNVNALELDDSALYLCASSAGLAGNQETQYFGPGTRLLVL.

In its sample, this clone was seen many times. The read falls 3 residues short of the CDR3 end, and the missing part is taken from the germline J gene. The J gene is TRBJ1-1, the V gene TRBV12-5; D uncertain. CDR3 length equals 14 residues. Germline CDR1 is LGHNT and CDR2 is FRNRAP. Trimming shortened V by 0 bases and J by 0 bases, and 5 bases separated the two germline ends. The sequenced CDR3 bases are TGTGCTAGTGGTTTGGTAACAATGAACACTGAA. Its protein product is CASGLVTMNTE. The whole CDR3 protein reads CASGLVTMNTEAFF.

This clone was detected many times. The DNA ends 3 residues before the CDR3 does, and the rest of the CDR3 is filled in from the germline J gene. The chain employs TRBV6-4 and TRBJ2-1, with 12 positions matching TRBD2. Germline V gives CDR1 MRHNA, CDR2 SNTAGT. V lost 2 bases to trimming and J lost 7 bases; unmatched junction nucleotides: 3. The CDR3 sequence is 15 residues long. Incomplete CDR3 DNA: TGTGCCAGCAGTGACCTAGCGGGGGGGCGAAATGAG. Protein: CASSDLAGGRNE. The complete CDR3 sequence is CASSDLAGGRNEQFF.